This T cell receptor beta chain is drawn from a study of T cells in localized non-small cell lung cancer. V was clipped by 1 base and J by 4 bases; unmatched bases: 12. The CDR3 loop spans 18 amino acids. Germline V gives CDR1 LNHDA, CDR2 SQIVND (reference sequence). The assay was immunoSEQ multiplex PCR, and TCRdb's table has in-frame clones only and misses some. The top ten clones hold 20% to 25% of a sample with about 77,000 clones, approximately 90% of them seen once. The rearrangement joins TRBV19 to TRBJ1-2; 10 nucleotides match TRBD1. Source: peripheral blood, taken before any cancer treatment. This receptor was identified in a woman aged 40-69 years with stage I squamous cell lung carcinoma. In nucleotides, the CDR3 is TGTGCCAGTAGTATAGCCCTCCTAGGACAGGGGGTGGGCTATGGCTACACCTTC. Its protein is CASSIALLGQGVGYGYTF.